The T cell receptor beta chain described here comes from a study of blood T cell repertoires in COVID-19 (dated by TCRdb to 2018 to 2020). With regard to the full study: The collaborator samples originated in the United States, Italy and Spain and spanned the acute and convalescent phases of COVID-19. The prospective study material was composed of cDNA or gDNA derived from T cells, B-cell-depleted T cells, or PBMCs. Deeply sampled blood TCRbeta repertoires from subjects exposed to, actively infected with, or recovered from COVID-19 were included in the dataset. The repertoires were released in a freely available public database meant as a resource for research on the immune response to SARS-CoV-2. The samples were drawn from the first 160 participants of the ongoing ImmuneRACE study and from about 1,200 subjects provided by 6 global collaborators. Sample metadata almost always included a de-identified subject ID, COVID-19 status, age in years and sex. Where HLA class I and class II types were available, the types were taken from metadata supplied by the sample provider, not from assay-based typing. Overall study outcomes, separate from this receptor: Clinical and demographic metadata were provided uncurated, with the amount varying by source and participant.

CDR1 and CDR2 were assigned from the germline V gene as SGHTA and FQGTGA. From cysteine to phenylalanine, the CDR3 is 14 amino acids long. Of the read, only the CDR3 DNA is kept; its 42 bases are in frame from base 1. A distance of 10 bases separates the germline ends of V and J, which lose 3 bases and 3 bases respectively. TCRbeta CDR3 regions were amplified from genomic DNA using the immunoSEQ Assay, a bias-controlled multiplex PCR. As for the original processing: Within the assay, amplification of reference gene primers was used to estimate how many nucleated cells each sample contained. Sequence reads were collapsed and filtered to measure the absolute abundance of every unique TCRbeta CDR3 rearrangement. For each sample, productive Simpson clonality was calculated by taking the square root of Simpson's diversity index across productive rearrangements. Not all clones reach the TCRdb copy of this immuneACCESS table, which keeps in-frame sequences only. Checked studies attribute under half of the gap to unresolved V genes and leave the rest unexplained. For V, J and clone size, that table is used; D and trimming come from the DNA. This sample gives 200,000 to 250,000 clones in total; around 85% of them show up just once. The leading ten clones occupy 5% to 7% of the sample.

Each collaborating institution followed its own protocols to collect whole blood in K2EDTA tubes. For TCRbeta analysis, collaborators shipped samples as frozen whole blood, isolated PBMCs, or DNA extracted from either of those sample types. As for this clone: The antigen this receptor binds is unknown. No quality values exist for individual bases; no much larger clone is one base distant.

The rearranged segments are TRBV7-3 and TRBJ2-3, with TRBD2 perhaps the D gene, on 6 matching bases. Specimen: peripheral blood. This clonotype was obtained from a woman aged 60-75 years with active or convalescent COVID-19. The sequence in DNA is TGTGCCAGCAGCTTGGGGGGTATTACAGATACGCAGTATTTT. This codes for CASSLGGITDTQYF.